These 12 T cell receptor beta chains came from one sample sequenced in a study of post-analysis software for immune sequencing data. The antigens for these receptors are not known. Findings and caveats of the study: When patients were compared with controls, 4 or 5 TRBV segments were more frequent, TRBV5-6, TRBV5-1 and TRBV20-1 among them.

Unique molecular identifiers were present in the TCR beta cDNA libraries. TCRdb re-analysed the PCR reads in MiXCR, keeping a single row per CDR3 protein. Of some 690,000 distinct CDR3 sequences detected, approximately 60% appear once; the ten largest clones hold 10% to 12%. The material sequenced was blood. These receptors were taken from a girl aged 2-10 years with multiple sclerosis.

The CDR3 region has the DNA TGCGCCAGCAGCCTTTGGTCGGGGGCTGAAGCTTTCTTT. This encodes CASSLWSGAEAFF. The rearrangement links TRBV4-3 to TRBJ1-1, with D possibly matching TRBD1 (5 bases). This CDR3 comprises 13 residues. The germline gives CDR1 LGHNA, CDR2 YSLEER. V lost 4 bases and J 6 bases, leaving 12 bases between the germline ends.

The genes are TRBV20-1 and TRBJ1-1, with D unclear. V lost 6 bases and J 3 bases, leaving 17 bases between the germline ends. The CDR3 is 14 residues long. CDR1 DFQATT and CDR2 SNEGSKA come from the germline V gene (reference sequence). CDR3 region: CSAARSLDYTEAFF. CDR3 in DNA: TGCAGTGCCGCTCGTAGCTTAGATTACACTGAAGCTTTCTTT.

J is TRBJ2-5 and V is TRBV6-6, with a tentative D call TRBD2 (5 bases). V was cut by 6 bases and J by 7 bases, with 18 bases left in between. Germline CDR1 is MNHNY and CDR2 is SVGAGI (reference sequence). The CDR3 is 14 amino acids. In nucleotides, the CDR3 is TGTGCCAGCAGCACCCCGGGGAGCGTGGGGACCCAGTACTTC. Translated, it gives CASSTPGSVGTQYF.

The rearrangement joins TRBV20-1 to TRBJ1-2; TRBD1 might be the D (6 bases). The CDR3 is 14 residues long. The V gene lost 6 bases and the J gene lost 8 bases, with 22 bases spanning the gap. Germline CDR1 DFQATT, CDR2 SNEGSKA (reference sequence). The CDR3 bases are TGCAGTGCCCCCCCTCGATGGGGGCTGCGGGGCTACACCTTC. Translation: CSAPPRWGLRGYTF.

The chain joins TRBV7-2 to TRBJ2-5, with 13 bases that match TRBD2. Germline trimming cut 3 bases from V and 4 bases from J; bases unmatched to any gene: 5. This CDR3 spans 16 amino acids. Per germline, CDR1 SGHTA and CDR2 FQGNSA. CDR3 nucleotides: TGTGCCAGCAGCTTCGACGGACTAGCGGGAGCAGAGACCCAGTACTTC. It codes for CASSFDGLAGAETQYF.

The chain has TRBV5-1 and TRBJ2-1; 11 bases align to TRBD2. CDR1 is SGHRS, CDR2 YFSETQ, per germline. Losses at the gene ends were 4 bases for V and 1 base for J; bases not matched to a gene: 13. The CDR3 is 19 residues long. The DNA of the CDR3 is TGCGCCAGCAGCCCCGAACTAGCGGGAGTAGAGGAATCCTACAATGAGCAGTTCTTC. Amino acid sequence: CASSPELAGVEESYNEQFF.

The chain joins TRBV20-1 to TRBJ2-1, with TRBD2 matching over 7 bases. J lost 8 bases, V lost 3 bases, and 13 bases had no gene match. This CDR3 contains 15 residues. Per germline, CDR1 DFQATT and CDR2 SNEGSKA (reference sequence). CDR3 protein: CSARGHRDYGDEQFF. CDR3 nucleotide sequence: TGCAGTGCTAGGGGCCACCGGGACTATGGGGATGAGCAGTTCTTC.

This clonotype was recorded a few times. The chain couples TRBV6-5 to TRBJ2-1; 7 bases match TRBD1. With V trimmed by 6 bases and J by 1 base, 9 bases remained unmatched. CDR3 length equals 16 residues. Germline CDR1 MNHEY, CDR2 SVGAGI. As DNA, the CDR3 is TGTGCCAGCAGGAAAATCCGGGACAGATCCTACAATGAGCAGTTCTTC. Protein sequence: CASRKIRDRSYNEQFF.

This clonotype came up a few times. V gene TRBV3-1 combines with J gene TRBJ1-5; 8 nucleotides agree with TRBD1. Germline CDR1 and CDR2: LGHDT and YNNKEL (reference sequence). V lost 3 bases to trimming and J lost 6 bases; unmatched junction nucleotides: 7. This CDR3 has 15 amino acids. Here the CDR3 DNA reads TGTGCCAGCAGCCATTCGACAGGGGCTGTTCAGCCCCAGCATTTT. Amino acid sequence: CASSHSTGAVQPQHF.

This clonotype turned up a few times. The chain uses TRBV7-2 and TRBJ2-7, with no clear D. Between the trimmed V and J ends, which lost 2 bases and 6 bases, there was a span of 8 bases. This CDR3 region has 12 residues. Germline loops: CDR1 SGHTA, CDR2 FQGNSA. The CDR3, as DNA: TGTGCCAGCAGCTTATATCTAGGCGAGCAGTACTTC. This encodes CASSLYLGEQYF.

The chain links TRBV2 to TRBJ1-5, with D tentatively TRBD1 (5 bases). The V end lost 6 bases, the J end lost 4 bases, and 10 bases lay between the germline ends. The CDR3 runs to 13 residues. Germline CDR1 is SNHLY and CDR2 is FYNNEI. For the CDR3, the DNA is TGTGCCAGCAGGGGCCCAGGGAATCAGCCCCAGCATTTT. Its translation is CASRGPGNQPQHF.

The V and J genes are TRBV7-9 and TRBJ1-5; D is perhaps TRBD1 (5 bases). CDR1 is SEHNR, CDR2 FQNEAQ, per germline (reference sequence). CDR3 length: 15 amino acids. Trimming removed 5 bases at V and 5 bases at J, with 16 bases between. CDR3 protein: CASSREGGQDQPQHF. The CDR3 bases are TGTGCCAGCAGCAGAGAGGGCGGACAAGATCAGCCCCAGCATTTT.